These 25 T cell receptor beta chains were sequenced from one sample in a study of cytomegalovirus exposure and HLA in healthy donors. Vbeta (60) and Jbeta (13) primers were used in the PCR. Using immunoSEQ multiplex PCR, the repertoire was profiled, and TCRdb retains in-frame clones only, with some absent. The sample includes 150,000 to 200,000 clones, 60% to 85% of them seen just once. What was sequenced was PBMCs. The receptors originated from a male donor in good health and CMV-seropositive.

This clone was observed a few times. The chain has TRBV5-6 and TRBJ2-1; TRBD1 agrees at 9 bases. The CDR3 is 17 residues long. The germline gives CDR1 SGHDT, CDR2 YYEEEE. The ends lost 3 bases at V and 0 bases at J; junction bases unmatched: 7. The CDR3 here is CASSSTGTGRSYNEQFF. The CDR3 DNA reads as TGTGCCAGCAGCTCAACCGGGACAGGGCGCTCCTACAATGAGCAGTTCTTC.

This chain connects TRBV10-2 to TRBJ2-2, with 12 bases matching TRBD2. The germline CDR1 and CDR2 sequences are WSHSY and SAAADI. This CDR3 is 16 amino acids long. Trimming cost V 6 bases and J 2 bases; bases outside gene matches: 4. CDR3 sequence reads: CASRTSGGHNTGELFF. The CDR3 region has the DNA TGCGCCAGCAGGACTAGCGGGGGCCACAACACCGGGGAGCTGTTTTTT.

The chain carries TRBV6-5 and TRBJ1-2; D call uncertain. Per germline, CDR1 MNHEY and CDR2 SVGAGI. V was cut by 2 bases and J by 8 bases, with 12 bases left in between. This CDR3 spans 13 amino acids. The CDR3 region has the DNA TGTGCCAGCAGTTACGAGGACTTCCGGGGCTACACCTTC. This encodes CASSYEDFRGYTF.

This clone was seen only once. The chain is built from TRBV19 and TRBJ1-1, with 7 bases identical to TRBD1. The junction had 13 bases not matched to a gene; V was cut back by 8 bases and J by 4 bases. The CDR3 covers 15 residues. Germline CDR1 and CDR2: LNHDA and SQIVND (reference sequence). CDR3 sequence reads: CASSGGQGGFTEAFF. CDR3 in DNA: TGTGCCAGTTCAGGGGGGCAGGGGGGCTTCACTGAAGCTTTCTTT. Full variable domain (remainder filled in from reference TRBV19 and TRBJ1-1): DGGITQSPKYLFRKEGQNVTLSCEQNLNHDAMYWYRQDPGQGLRLIYYSQIVNDFQKGDIAEGYSVSREKKESFPLTVTSAQKNPTAFYLCASSGGQGGFTEAFFGQGTRLTVV.

This clone was detected only a few times. The chain employs TRBV9 and TRBJ2-2; 8 bases fit TRBD2. The V segment lost 4 bases and the J segment 3 bases; nucleotides outside the gene matches: 14. This CDR3 region has 18 residues. Germline CDR1 SGDLS, CDR2 YYNGEE. CDR3: CASSRSGPGLGDTGELFF. The CDR3, as DNA: TGTGCCAGCAGCCGAAGTGGCCCGGGACTAGGGGACACCGGGGAGCTGTTTTTT.

This chain uses TRBV7-8 with TRBJ2-1; the match to TRBD2 covers 11 bases. CDR1 SGHVS and CDR2 FQNEAQ come from the germline V gene. This CDR3 is 16 amino acids long. V lost 2 bases and J lost 7; bases outside the gene matches: 7. This CDR3 reads CASSLRVAGGLNEQFF. In nucleotides, the CDR3 is TGTGCCAGCAGCTTACGAGTAGCGGGGGGGCTTAATGAGCAGTTCTTC. Combining the CDR3 with reference TRBV7-8 and TRBJ2-1 gives the whole variable domain GAGVSQSPRYKVAKRGQDVALRCDPISGHVSLFWYQQALGQGPEFLTYFQNEAQLDKSGLPSDRFFAERPEGSVSTLKIQRTQQEDSAVYLCASSLRVAGGLNEQFFGPGTRLTVL.

The gene calls are TRBV5-1 and TRBJ2-5, with D perhaps matching TRBD2 (6 bases). The CDR3 has 16 amino acids. With 2 bases removed from V and 4 bases from J, the gap between germline ends came to 18 bases. Germline CDR1 reads SGHRS; CDR2 reads YFSETQ. As DNA, the CDR3 is TGCGCCAGCAGCTTTGTGTGGCAGGGAGGTAGAGAGACCCAGTACTTC. Translated, it gives CASSFVWQGGRETQYF.

The chain recombines TRBV19 with TRBJ2-7; 9 bases align to TRBD1. The CDR3 has 14 residues. With 5 bases clipped from V and 3 bases from J, the junction kept 5 bases outside the gene matches. Germline lookup yields CDR1 LNHDA and CDR2 SQIVND (reference sequence). CDR3 in DNA: TGTGCCAGTAGTCTCCGGGACAGGGACTACGAGCAGTACTTC. This codes for CASSLRDRDYEQYF.

The rearrangement uses TRBV5-1 and TRBJ2-3, with 7 bases aligning to TRBD1. J gave up 7 bases and V 6 bases, and 5 bases lay outside the gene matches. CDR1 and CDR2 from the germline V gene are SGHRS and YFSETQ. The CDR3 is made up of 12 amino acids. CDR3 bases: TGCGCCAGCACCATACAGGGGCATACGCAGTATTTT. This sequence encodes CASTIQGHTQYF.

The genes are TRBV7-2 and TRBJ1-5; D remains unclear. The length of the CDR3 is 15 residues. Germline assignment: CDR1 SGHTA and CDR2 FQGNSA. Trimming stripped 1 base from V and 3 bases from J, with 10 bases between. Here the CDR3 reads CASSLGGSTNQPQHF. CDR3 nucleotides: TGTGCCAGCAGCTTAGGAGGGTCTACCAATCAGCCCCAGCATTTT.

The rearrangement uses TRBV14 and TRBJ2-5; D may be TRBD1 (6 bases). CDR1 is SGHDN and CDR2 is FVKESK in the germline V gene. The CDR3 has 13 residues. V was clipped by 8 bases and J by 5 bases, with 15 bases between them. The CDR3 loop is CASGGTGLETQYF. CDR3 in DNA: TGTGCCAGCGGCGGAACAGGGCTGGAGACCCAGTACTTC.

This clone was seen just once. An end of the junction does not agree with germline; a read error may underlie this. V and J are TRBV7-9 and TRBJ2-2, with TRBD2 matching 7 bases. This CDR3 contains 15 residues. The germline V gene has CDR1 SEHNR and CDR2 FQNEAQ (reference sequence). In DNA, the CDR3 is TGTTCCAGCAGCTTCGGACTAGTTGGCACCGGGGAGCTGTTTTTT. Translating it yields CSSSFGLVGTGELFF.

On this clone itself: An end of the junction differs from the germline gene, which may be a read error. V is TRBV11-2 and J is TRBJ2-1; 13 positions agree with TRBD2. This CDR3 contains 12 residues. Germline V gene sequence: CDR1 SGHAT, CDR2 FQNNGV. This CDR3 reads CASSSGLAGLIF. Written as DNA, the CDR3 is TGTGCCAGCAGCTCGGGACTAGCGGGGTTAATCTTC.

The chain joins TRBV19 to TRBJ2-7; 8 bases agree with TRBD1. The CDR3 has 14 amino acids. Germline CDR1 and CDR2: LNHDA and SQIVND (reference sequence). The J segment lost 6 bases and the V segment lost 4 bases, leaving 8 bases of the junction unmatched. CDR3 sequence reads: CASSTQGAFPEQYF. The CDR3 bases are TGTGCCAGTAGTACCCAGGGGGCTTTTCCCGAGCAGTACTTC.

The V gene is TRBV27, the J gene TRBJ1-1; tentatively, D is TRBD1 (5 bases). Germline CDR1 is MNHEY and CDR2 is SMNVEV (reference sequence). CDR3 size: 14 residues. V was clipped by 1 base and J by 4 bases, with 10 bases between them. The CDR3 DNA reads as TGTGCCAGCAGTTTATTTAGGGGTGGCACTGAAGCTTTCTTT. Its translation is CASSLFRGGTEAFF.

This clone was observed a single time. The rearrangement uses TRBV5-6 and TRBJ1-1; D is unresolved. This CDR3 has 12 amino acids. V was shortened by 6 bases and J by 5 bases, with 11 bases between the two germline ends. Germline V lookup: CDR1 SGHDT, CDR2 YYEEEE. CDR3 nucleotide sequence: TGTGCCAGCAACCGCAGACTGACTGAAGCTTTCTTT. Translated: CASNRRLTEAFF. Combining the CDR3 with reference TRBV5-6 and TRBJ1-1 gives the whole variable domain DAGVTQSPTHLIKTRGQQVTLRCSPKSGHDTVSWYQQALGQGPQFIFQYYEEEERQRGNFPDRFSGHQFPNYSSELNVNALLLGDSALYLCASNRRLTEAFFGQGTRLTVV.

This clone was detected once. This chain connects TRBV27 to TRBJ2-2; D remains unclear. Per the germline V gene, CDR1 is MNHEY and CDR2 is SMNVEV (reference sequence). V lost 2 bases, J lost 5 bases, and 6 bases lay in between. The CDR3 covers 13 residues. The CDR3 reads CASSLVVTGELFF. CDR3 bases: TGTGCCAGCAGTTTAGTAGTGACCGGGGAGCTGTTTTTT.

The rearrangement uses TRBV2 and TRBJ1-4; tentatively, D is TRBD1 (6 bases). Germline V gene data show CDR1 as SNHLY and CDR2 as FYNNEI. This CDR3 region has 14 residues. With 4 bases removed from V and 5 bases from J, the gap between germline ends came to 11 bases. CDR3: CASSARDTNEKLFF. In DNA form, the CDR3 reads TGTGCCAGCAGTGCCAGGGACACAAATGAAAAACTGTTTTTT.

The chain joins TRBV7-3 to TRBJ2-2; 8 nucleotides agree with TRBD1. The CDR3 extends over 16 amino acids. The V segment lost 2 bases and the J segment 1 base; nucleotides outside the gene matches: 3. Germline lookup yields CDR1 SGHTA and CDR2 FQGTGA. The DNA of the CDR3 is TGTGCCAGCAGCTTAGGTGGACAGGGGAACACCGGGGAGCTGTTTTTT. Protein sequence: CASSLGGQGNTGELFF.

The rearrangement joins TRBV4-1 to TRBJ2-1; TRBD1 aligns across 9 bases. The CDR3 extends over 16 amino acids. The V gene's germline CDR1 is MGHRA and CDR2 YSYEKL. V shed 0 bases and J 7 bases; nucleotides not matched to a gene: 7. The CDR3 bases are TGCGCCAGCAGCCAAGACGGACAGGGGACTGGGAATGAGCAGTTCTTC. It specifies CASSQDGQGTGNEQFF.

J is TRBJ2-7 and V is TRBV6-5; 9 positions agree with TRBD1. The junction had 10 bases not matched to a gene; V was cut back by 4 bases and J by 3 bases. CDR1 and CDR2 (germline): MNHEY, SVGAGI. The CDR3 has 16 amino acids. The CDR3 DNA reads TGTGCCAGCAGTTCCGCGGACAGGGGTACATACTACGAGCAGTACTTC. Its translation is CASSSADRGTYYEQYF.

The chain combines TRBV19 with TRBJ2-3; 8 bases agree with TRBD1. CDR1 is LNHDA, CDR2 SQIVND, per germline (reference sequence). The CDR3 is made up of 14 amino acids. Trimming at V came to 5 bases and at J to 3 bases, leaving 4 bases not matched to a gene. The chain's CDR3 is CASSSRGRTDTQYF. The CDR3 coding sequence is TGTGCCAGTAGTTCCAGGGGGCGGACAGATACGCAGTATTTT.

CDR3 sequence reads: CATRKGDGYTF. The CDR3 region has the DNA TGTGCCACCAGAAAGGGGGATGGCTACACCTTC. The rearrangement uses TRBV15 and TRBJ1-2; TRBD1 is a possible D gene (6 bases). V shed 6 bases and J shed 6 bases, with 8 bases lying between them. CDR3 size: 11 residues. Germline CDR1 is LNHNV and CDR2 is YYDKDF (reference sequence). Full variable domain (missing parts from reference TRBV15 and TRBJ1-2): DAMVIQNPRYQVTQFGKPVTLSCSQTLNHNVMYWYQQKSSQAPKLLFHYYDKDFNNEADTPDNFQSRRPNTSFCFLDIRSPGLGDTAMYLCATRKGDGYTFGSGTRLTVV.

The CDR3 is CASAGGSNEQYF. For the CDR3, the DNA is TGTGCCAGCGCGGGGGGGTCGAACGAGCAGTACTTC. The chain uses TRBV13 and TRBJ2-7, with 9 bases that match TRBD2. CDR1 PRHDT and CDR2 FYEKMQ come from the germline V gene (reference sequence). This CDR3 spans 12 amino acids. V gave up 8 bases and J gave up 5 bases; unmatched junction bases: 4.

This clone appeared a few times. The V and J genes are TRBV5-1 and TRBJ1-4, with unresolved D. The CDR3 has 14 residues. Trimming removed 0 bases from V and 6 bases from J, with 9 bases in between. The V gene's germline CDR1 is SGHRS and CDR2 YFSETQ. CDR3 in DNA: TGCGCCAGCAGCTTGGGTGGGAGCGATGAAAAACTGTTTTTT. Protein product: CASSLGGSDEKLFF.